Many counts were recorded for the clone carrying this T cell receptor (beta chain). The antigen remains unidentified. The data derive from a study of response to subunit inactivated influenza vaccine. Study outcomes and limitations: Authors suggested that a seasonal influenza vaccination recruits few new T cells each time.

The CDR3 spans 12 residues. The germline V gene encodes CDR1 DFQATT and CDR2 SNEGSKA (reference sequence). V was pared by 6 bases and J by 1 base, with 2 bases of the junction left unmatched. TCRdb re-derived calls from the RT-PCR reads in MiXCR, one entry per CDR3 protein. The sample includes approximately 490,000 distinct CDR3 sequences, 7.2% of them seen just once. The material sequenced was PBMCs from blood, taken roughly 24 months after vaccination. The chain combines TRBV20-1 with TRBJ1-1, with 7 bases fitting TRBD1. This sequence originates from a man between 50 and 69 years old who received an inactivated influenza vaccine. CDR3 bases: TGCAGTGCCGCAGGGGGGAACACTGAAGCTTTCTTT. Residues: CSAAGGNTEAFF.